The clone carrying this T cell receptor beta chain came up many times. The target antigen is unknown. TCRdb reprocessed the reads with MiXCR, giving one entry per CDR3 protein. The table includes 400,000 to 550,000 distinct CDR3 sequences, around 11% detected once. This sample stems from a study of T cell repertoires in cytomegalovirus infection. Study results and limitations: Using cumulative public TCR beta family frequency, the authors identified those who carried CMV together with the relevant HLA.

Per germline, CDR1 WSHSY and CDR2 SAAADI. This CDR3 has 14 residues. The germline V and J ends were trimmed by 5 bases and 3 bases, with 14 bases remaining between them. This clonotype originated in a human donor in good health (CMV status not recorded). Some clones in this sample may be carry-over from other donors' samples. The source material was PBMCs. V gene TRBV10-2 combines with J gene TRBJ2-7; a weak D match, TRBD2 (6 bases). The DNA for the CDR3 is TGCGCCAGCAGTTGGGGGGAGAGGAGCTACGAGCAGTACTTC. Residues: CASSWGERSYEQYF.